The T cell receptor (beta chain) described here comes from a study of vaccination and CD4 T cells after COVID-19. The germline V gene encodes CDR1 DFQATT and CDR2 SNEGSKA (reference sequence). CDR3 length: 16 amino acids. V shed 0 bases and J shed 8 bases, with 22 bases lying between them. Concerning this clonotype itself: The antigen is unknown.

CD4+ T cells that had been cultured provided DNA sequenced with the Oncomine TCR Beta short-read assay. TCRdb re-analysed the PCR reads in MiXCR, keeping a single row per CDR3 protein. In the table there are roughly 14,000 distinct CDR3 sequences, 65% to 80% of which are singletons. Treatment meaning: roughly 10-day PBMC culture with coronavirus spike peptide pools or control peptides (ViraFEST assay). The chain has TRBV20-1 and TRBJ1-2; perhaps TRBD1 as D (6 bases). Sequenced material: CD4+ T cells from blood, cultured in vitro. This TCR was sampled from a human donor who had recovered from COVID-19. Written as DNA, the CDR3 is TGCAGTGCTAGAGATGGGATAAAAGGGGGGCGACAGGGCTACACCTTC. Amino acids: CSARDGIKGGRQGYTF.